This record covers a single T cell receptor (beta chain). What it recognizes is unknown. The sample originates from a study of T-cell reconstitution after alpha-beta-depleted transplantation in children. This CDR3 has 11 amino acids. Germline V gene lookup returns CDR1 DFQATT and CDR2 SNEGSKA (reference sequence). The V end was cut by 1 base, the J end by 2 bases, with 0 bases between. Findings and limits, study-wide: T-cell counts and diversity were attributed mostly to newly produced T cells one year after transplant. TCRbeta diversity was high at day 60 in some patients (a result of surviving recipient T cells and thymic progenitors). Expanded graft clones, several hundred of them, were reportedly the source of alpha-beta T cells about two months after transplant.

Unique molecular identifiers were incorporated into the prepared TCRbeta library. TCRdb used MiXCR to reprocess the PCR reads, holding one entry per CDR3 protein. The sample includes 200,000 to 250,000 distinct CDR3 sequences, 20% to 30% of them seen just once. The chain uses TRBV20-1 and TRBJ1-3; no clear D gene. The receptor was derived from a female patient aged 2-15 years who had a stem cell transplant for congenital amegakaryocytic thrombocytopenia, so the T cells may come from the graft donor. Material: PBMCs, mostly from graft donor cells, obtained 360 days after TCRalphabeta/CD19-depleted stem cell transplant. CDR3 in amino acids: CSARAGNTIYF. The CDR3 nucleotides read TGCAGTGCTAGAGCTGGAAACACCATATATTTT.